The 28 T cell receptor beta chains below all came from one sample that was sequenced in a study of blood T cells in healthy people across ages. Using a J-beta primer mix together with a sample-barcoded 5' primer, a second PCR was run for roughly 6 to 11 cycles. TCRdb called the 5' RACE reads again in MiXCR, with one record for every CDR3 protein. The sample has approximately 830,000 distinct CDR3 sequences, roughly 60% seen once. Sequenced sample: blood. These receptors were obtained from a man in his thirties or forties in good health.

The chain links TRBV3-1 to TRBJ2-1; D is perhaps TRBD1 or TRBD2 (5 bases each). Germline CDR1 LGHDT, CDR2 YNNKEL (reference sequence). The CDR3 covers 15 residues. V lost 5 bases, J lost 3 bases, and 14 bases lay in between. The CDR3 DNA follows: TGTGCCAGCAGCGTAGGGACCGTTATCTACAATGAGCAGTTCTTC. This translates into CASSVGTVIYNEQFF.

The CDR3, as DNA: TGCAGCGTTGTTGTTGGAGGCGAGCAGTACTTC. Translation: CSVVVGGEQYF. The chain combines TRBV29-1 with TRBJ2-7; a possible D gene is TRBD2 (5 bases). V was trimmed by 4 bases and J by 6 bases, leaving 10 bases between them. This CDR3 comprises 11 residues. Germline V lookup: CDR1 SQVTM, CDR2 ANQGSEA.

About this clonotype: Its ends do not fully match the called genes, so a read error is possible. The rearrangement joins TRBV7-9 to TRBJ2-1; tentative D call: TRBD2 (7 bases). In germline, CDR1 is SEHNR, CDR2 FQNEAQ (reference sequence). The CDR3 extends over 13 amino acids. The CDR3 region is CASSPGGGNDQFF. The CDR3 DNA is TGTGCCAGCAGCCCGGGGGGCGGGAATGACCAGTTCTTC. The whole variable domain, remainder taken from reference TRBV7-9 and TRBJ2-1, is DTGVSQNPRHKITKRGQNVTFRCDPISEHNRLYWYRQTLGQGPEFLTYFQNEAQLEKSRLLSDRFSAERPKGSFSTLEIQRTEQGDSAMYLCASSPGGGNDQFFGPGTRLTVL.

This rearrangement joins TRBV7-2 to TRBJ2-3, with 8 bases fitting TRBD2. J was trimmed by 5 bases and V by 0 bases; bases with no gene match: 4. The CDR3 loop spans 15 amino acids. CDR1 is SGHTA and CDR2 is FQGNSA in the germline V gene. Written as DNA, the CDR3 is TGTGCCAGCAGCTTAGCGGAGCTAGCGGGAGATACGCAGTATTTT. This sequence encodes CASSLAELAGDTQYF.

The sample holds a few counts of this clonotype. This chain links TRBV11-2 with TRBJ2-7; 7 positions agree with TRBD2. V lost 5 bases to trimming and J lost 7 bases; unmatched junction nucleotides: 11. CDR1 is SGHAT and CDR2 is FQNNGV in the germline V gene. CDR3 length: 14 residues. For the CDR3, the DNA is TGTGCCAGCAGCCTAGGGACTACCCTCTGGGAGCAGTACTTC. It specifies CASSLGTTLWEQYF.

The chain is built from TRBV20-1 and TRBJ2-7; D not resolved. Germline lookup yields CDR1 DFQATT and CDR2 SNEGSKA (reference sequence). Trimming took 3 bases from V and 9 from J, leaving 18 bases between them. The CDR3 has 13 residues. The CDR3: CSASHLNLKGQYF. For the CDR3, the DNA is TGCAGTGCTAGCCACCTAAACTTGAAAGGGCAGTACTTC.

This clonotype appeared a few times. In nucleotides, the CDR3 is TGTGCCAGCAGCCAAGGTTCCGGTCAGAAGTTCTTC. This gives the protein CASSQGSGQKFF. The rearrangement links TRBV4-2 to TRBJ2-1, with no clear D. CDR1 LGHNA and CDR2 YNFKEQ come from the germline V gene. The CDR3 extends over 12 amino acids. V was shortened by 1 base and J by 14 bases, with 12 bases between the two germline ends.

This clonotype was picked up one time. One end of the junction fails to match germline, which may point to a read error. This chain joins TRBV7-7 and TRBJ2-4; D remains unclear. The CDR3 runs 13 residues. Germline CDR1 is SSHAT and CDR2 is FNYEAQ (reference sequence). The CDR3 loop reads CASSLDGSDIQYF. Written as DNA, the CDR3 is TGTGCTAGCAGCTTAGACGGGTCCGACATTCAGTACTTC.

The V call is TRBV25-1, the J call TRBJ1-2; 7 bases map to TRBD1. Per germline, CDR1 MGHDK and CDR2 SYGVNS. Trimming at V came to 2 bases and at J to 2 bases, leaving 5 bases not matched to a gene. The CDR3 spans 15 residues. CDR3 sequence (DNA): TGTGCCAGCAGTGAACGACAGGGCGGGAACTATGGCTACACCTTC. This encodes CASSERQGGNYGYTF.

In its sample, this clonotype was seen a few times. The CDR3 region is CASRAGPHSYEQYF. Here the CDR3 DNA reads TGTGCCAGCAGAGCGGGCCCGCACAGCTACGAGCAGTACTTC. The chain employs TRBV9 and TRBJ2-7; weak D call: TRBD2 (6 bases). From germline, CDR1 is SGDLS and CDR2 YYNGEE. V was cut by 5 bases and J by 3 bases, with 15 bases left in between. This CDR3 is built from 14 residues.

The V gene is TRBV7-9, the J gene TRBJ2-1; D is unclear. The germline gives CDR1 SEHNR, CDR2 FQNEAQ (reference sequence). Trimming shortened V by 5 bases and J by 5 bases, and 7 bases separated the two germline ends. The CDR3 loop spans 12 amino acids. This CDR3 reads CASSTGNNEQFF. As DNA, the CDR3 is TGTGCCAGCAGCACGGGTAACAATGAGCAGTTCTTC.

The V gene is TRBV10-3, the J gene TRBJ2-1, with TRBD1 identical over 8 bases. The CDR3 consists of 11 residues. Germline V gene lookup returns CDR1 ENHRY and CDR2 SYGVKD. Losses at the gene ends were 9 bases for V and 8 bases for J; bases not matched to a gene: 3. The CDR3 DNA follows: TGTGCCATAACGACAGGGGATGAGCAGTTCTTC. This gives the protein CAITTGDEQFF.

To note about this clonotype: One end of the junction fails to match germline, which may point to a read error. V and J are TRBV29-1 and TRBJ2-7; D is undetermined. Germline CDR1 reads SQVTM; CDR2 reads ANQGSEA. The CDR3 extends over 13 amino acids. CDR3 DNA: TGCAGCGTTGATGGGTCAAGCTCCTACGAGCGGTACTTC. It yields the protein CSVDGSSSYERYF.

The chain uses TRBV20-1 and TRBJ2-7; 10 bases match TRBD2. V was pared by 5 bases and J by 2 bases, with 6 bases of the junction left unmatched. Per the germline V gene, CDR1 is DFQATT and CDR2 is SNEGSKA (reference sequence). This CDR3 spans 14 amino acids. CDR3: CSAYRLAGTYEQYF. In DNA, the CDR3 is TGCAGTGCTTATAGACTAGCGGGTACCTACGAGCAGTACTTC.

This rearrangement joins TRBV9 to TRBJ2-3; 8 bases match TRBD2. The germline V gene has CDR1 SGDLS and CDR2 YYNGEE. V dropped 0 bases and J dropped 8; count of bases not matched to a gene: 5. The CDR3 consists of 14 residues. CDR3 DNA: TGTGCCAGCAGCGTAGGACTAGCGCCAGGTACGCAGTATTTT. Its translation is CASSVGLAPGTQYF. Variable domain in full (rest from reference TRBV9 and TRBJ2-3): DSGVTQTPKHLITATGQRVTLRCSPRSGDLSVYWYQQSLDQGLQFLIQYYNGEERAKGNILERFSAQQFPDLHSELNLSSLELGDSALYFCASSVGLAPGTQYFGPGTRLTVL.

The chain carries TRBV20-1 and TRBJ1-6, with no clear D. Germline V gene lookup returns CDR1 DFQATT and CDR2 SNEGSKA (reference sequence). There are 15 residues in the CDR3. Trimming stripped 0 bases from V and 8 bases from J, with 14 bases between. The CDR3 protein is CSARDFPWAHSPLHF. CDR3 in DNA: TGCAGTGCTAGAGATTTCCCGTGGGCGCATTCACCCCTCCACTTT.

This chain joins TRBV12-3 or TRBV12-4 and TRBJ2-7; 14 nucleotides align to TRBD2. The CDR3 is 19 amino acids. The junction had 11 bases not matched to a gene; V was cut back by 2 bases and J by 2 bases. CDR3 bases: TGTGCCAGCAGTTTATGGGCCCCTGGGACTAGCGGGGGTCCCTACGAGCAGTACTTC. It is translated as CASSLWAPGTSGGPYEQYF.

The chain uses TRBV20-1 and TRBJ1-2; TRBD1 aligns across 7 bases. Germline assignment: CDR1 DFQATT and CDR2 SNEGSKA (reference sequence). The CDR3 contains 16 residues. Germline trimming cut 0 bases from V and 2 bases from J; bases unmatched to any gene: 9. The CDR3 region is CSARDPTRQGNYGYTF. The CDR3 region has the DNA TGCAGTGCTAGAGACCCCACTAGACAGGGAAACTATGGCTACACCTTC.

The chain carries TRBV5-1 and TRBJ2-7; 10 nucleotides line up with TRBD1. V dropped 2 bases and J dropped 10; count of bases not matched to a gene: 6. The CDR3 runs to 13 residues. Germline values: CDR1 SGHRS, CDR2 YFSETQ. CDR3: CASSFGTGETQYF. DNA of the CDR3: TGCGCCAGCAGCTTCGGGACAGGGGAAACCCAGTACTTC.

V is TRBV11-1 and J is TRBJ2-5; D perhaps matches TRBD2 (6 bases). Germline V gene data show CDR1 as SGHAT and CDR2 as FQDESV (reference sequence). The V end was cut by 6 bases, the J end by 4 bases, with 15 bases between. This CDR3 comprises 14 residues. The CDR3 DNA follows: TGTGCCAGCAGTCCGGGACTCCTACGAGAGACCCAGTACTTC. Translation: CASSPGLLRETQYF.

This clonotype was seen only a few times. The gene calls are TRBV6-6 and TRBJ2-7; D may be TRBD1 (5 bases). The CDR3 sequence is 13 residues long. Germline CDR1 is MNHNY and CDR2 is SVGAGI (reference sequence). Trimming took off 2 bases at V and 6 bases at J, with 11 bases between the two ends. The CDR3 bases are TGTGCCAGCAGTTACGAGACAGTATCCGAGCAGTACTTC. It encodes CASSYETVSEQYF.

The V call is TRBV30, the J call TRBJ2-2; 7 nucleotides align to TRBD2. V was pared by 0 bases and J by 6 bases, with 10 bases of the junction left unmatched. Germline CDR1 is GTSNPN and CDR2 is SVGIG (reference sequence). The CDR3 contains 16 residues. The CDR3 DNA is TGTGCCTGGAGTGTAGGGGCCACTAGCGTTGCCGGGGAGCTGTTTTTT. Amino acids: CAWSVGATSVAGELFF.

This clonotype was picked up one time. J is TRBJ2-5 and V is TRBV7-2, with 10 bases matching TRBD1. The assigned J gene may be wrong: the sequence end matches TRBJ2-7 better. Germline V lookup: CDR1 SGHTA, CDR2 FQGNSA. The CDR3 is 15 amino acids. CDR3 nucleotides: TGTGCCAGCAGCCTGGGACAGGGGAGAGTATACGAGCAGTACTTC. This gives the protein CASSLGQGRVYEQYF.

This clonotype was seen a single time. V usage is TRBV10-3 and J usage is TRBJ2-7; the D gene is possibly TRBD1 (6 bases). In germline, CDR1 is ENHRY, CDR2 SYGVKD. The length of the CDR3 is 13 residues. Between the trimmed V and J ends, which lost 10 bases and 1 base, there was a span of 14 bases. CDR3 DNA sequence: TGTGCCACCCTAGACAGGACTTCCTACGAGCAGTACTTC. Its protein is CATLDRTSYEQYF.

This CDR3 is CASSLEMGLSSYEQYF. In DNA form, the CDR3 reads TGTGCCAGCAGCTTAGAAATGGGCCTTAGCTCCTACGAGCAGTACTTC. The rearrangement joins TRBV7-6 to TRBJ2-7, with D unresolved. The V end lost 1 base, the J end lost 0 bases, and 13 bases lay between the germline ends. Germline lookup yields CDR1 SGHVS and CDR2 FNYEAQ. The CDR3 has 16 residues.

The rearrangement uses TRBV5-1 and TRBJ2-1; 10 bases fit TRBD2. Germline assignment: CDR1 SGHRS and CDR2 YFSETQ. The CDR3 has 19 residues. With V trimmed by 4 bases and J by 0 bases, 13 bases remained unmatched. The DNA for the CDR3 is TGCGCCAGCAGCAGGTTAGCGGGGGGCTCCCAGAGCTCCTACAATGAGCAGTTCTTC. Protein product: CASSRLAGGSQSSYNEQFF.

The chain links TRBV18 to TRBJ2-6; D possibly corresponds to TRBD1 (5 bases). V dropped 0 bases and J dropped 0 bases, with 15 bases sitting between them. From germline, CDR1 is KGHSH and CDR2 LQKENI. The CDR3 spans 19 residues. The CDR3: CASSPPPGPLSSGANVLTF. For the CDR3, the DNA is TGTGCCAGCTCACCACCCCCAGGGCCTCTAAGCTCTGGGGCCAACGTCCTGACTTTC.

V gene TRBV7-9 combines with J gene TRBJ2-1; tentatively, D is TRBD1 (6 bases). The germline V and J ends were trimmed by 3 bases and 5 bases, with 14 bases remaining between them. The CDR3 spans 15 residues. Germline V gives CDR1 SEHNR, CDR2 FQNEAQ (reference sequence). The CDR3 DNA is TGTGCCAGCAGCTTTCCAGGGGCGTTAGACAATGAGCAGTTCTTC. This encodes CASSFPGALDNEQFF.